This T cell receptor (beta chain) stems from a study of identical twins. Study-level findings and limits: High-abundance cord blood beta clonotypes had fewer insertions; memory repertoires showed none.

This CDR3 spans 14 amino acids. Germline V lookup: CDR1 DFQATT, CDR2 SNEGSKA (reference sequence). V lost 6 bases and J lost 0, with 12 bases in between. In its sample, this clonotype was seen many times. No antigen is known for it. cDNA carried unique molecular identifiers, and a universal primer site was added by template switching. A single record per CDR3 protein comes from TCRdb applying MiXCR to the 5' RACE reads. The sample includes approximately 220,000 distinct CDR3 sequences, 7.5% seen only once; the top ten take less than 2.5%. The same data also went into a second study, on yellow fever vaccine responses in identical twins.

The V gene is TRBV20-1, the J gene TRBJ2-1; perhaps TRBD2 as D (5 bases). This TCR was recovered from a woman aged 18-30 years in good health. Sequenced input: memory (CD45RO+) T cells sorted from blood. CDR3 loop: CSAEPTSSYNEQFF. The CDR3 bases are TGCAGTGCCGAACCTACTAGCTCCTACAATGAGCAGTTCTTC.